The 13 T cell receptor beta chains below come from one sample, sequenced in a study of blood T cell repertoires in COVID-19. The repertoire was sequenced with immunoSEQ multiplex PCR; TCRdb's copy has only in-frame clones and lacks some. The data contain under 95,000 clones, about nine tenths of them seen just once; the ten biggest clones take up roughly 45%. Source material: peripheral blood. The receptor set was obtained from a human donor in a cohort sampled during active COVID-19.

The V and J genes are TRBV12-3 or TRBV12-4 and TRBJ2-7; 10 bases map to TRBD1. This CDR3 contains 12 residues. Trimming took 5 bases from V and 6 from J; bases not matched to a gene: 1. The CDR3 sequence: CASSRTGGEQYF. The CDR3 nucleotides are TGTGCCAGCAGTAGGACAGGGGGCGAGCAGTACTTC.

V usage is TRBV7-3 and J usage is TRBJ2-1; tentatively, D is TRBD1 (6 bases). Germline CDR1 is SGHTA and CDR2 is FQGTGA. V lost 4 bases and J lost 0, with 13 bases in between. The CDR3 runs 16 residues. As DNA, the CDR3 is TGTGCCAGCAGCTCAAACAGGGCTAGCTCCTACAATGAGCAGTTCTTC. Translating gives CASSSNRASSYNEQFF. Looking up the rest from reference TRBV7-3 and TRBJ2-1 gives the full variable domain: GAGVSQTPSNKVTEKGKYVELRCDPISGHTALYWYRQSLGQGPEFLIYFQGTGAADDSGLPNDRFFAVRPEGSVSTLKIQRTERGDSAVYLCASSSNRASSYNEQFFGPGTRLTVL.

V and J are TRBV5-5 and TRBJ2-5; D gene unclear. Germline V lookup: CDR1 SGHKS, CDR2 YYEKEE (reference sequence). Trimming removed 4 bases at V and 2 bases at J, with 12 bases between. The CDR3 totals 14 residues. CDR3 in amino acids: CASSVRTVQETQYF. The CDR3 nucleotides read TGTGCCAGCAGCGTGAGAACTGTACAAGAGACCCAGTACTTC.

This chain connects TRBV4-2 to TRBJ2-1; 12 nucleotides align to TRBD2. CDR1 and CDR2 (germline): LGHNA, YNFKEQ. The CDR3 is made up of 17 amino acids. The V and J ends lost 0 bases and 7 bases, in that order; junction bases with no gene match: 7. CDR3 residues: CASSQDPGLAGKNEQFF. The CDR3 DNA follows: TGTGCCAGCAGCCAAGATCCTGGACTAGCGGGGAAGAATGAGCAGTTCTTC.

This sequence joins TRBV18 and TRBJ2-7; D gene uncertain. This CDR3 contains 13 residues. V lost 0 bases and J lost 1, with 4 bases in between. Germline V gene data show CDR1 as KGHSH and CDR2 as LQKENI. Here the CDR3 reads CASSPPSSYEQYF. CDR3 bases: TGTGCCAGCTCACCACCCAGTTCCTACGAGCAGTACTTC.

This clone was observed once. This chain links TRBV27 with TRBJ2-2, with 8 nucleotides matching TRBD1. The length of the CDR3 is 17 residues. The J segment lost 3 bases and the V segment lost 5 bases, leaving 11 bases of the junction unmatched. Germline V gives CDR1 MNHEY, CDR2 SMNVEV (reference sequence). CDR3 coding DNA: TGTGCCAGCAGTCCTTACCCAGGGGGCGCCGACACCGGGGAGCTGTTTTTT. Translating gives CASSPYPGGADTGELFF.

This chain connects TRBV12-3 or TRBV12-4 to TRBJ2-1, with D unresolved. This CDR3 contains 13 residues. With 4 bases removed from V and 5 bases from J, the gap between germline ends came to 9 bases. DNA of the CDR3: TGTGCCAGCAGTTCACCTAACGACAATGAGCAGTTCTTC. Translating gives CASSSPNDNEQFF.

This chain connects TRBV3-1 (or the pseudogene TRBV3-2) to TRBJ2-1; the D gene is possibly TRBD2 (6 bases). This CDR3 comprises 17 residues. Germline values: CDR1 LGHDT, CDR2 YNNKEL (reference sequence). Trimming took off 0 bases at V and 7 bases at J, with 19 bases between the two ends. The CDR3 region has the DNA TGTGCCAGCAGCCAAGACGGGGCGGGACTCCCGTGGAATGAGCAGTTCTTC. Its translation: CASSQDGAGLPWNEQFF.

In DNA form, the CDR3 reads TGTGCCAGTAGCACACAGGGGGCAGAGACCCAGTACTTC. It encodes CASSTQGAETQYF. V is TRBV19 and J is TRBJ2-5; TRBD1 matches 9 bases. The CDR3 is 13 residues long. Germline-derived CDR1 and CDR2 are LNHDA and SQIVND (reference sequence). V shed 6 bases, J shed 4 bases, and the junction held 3 bases outside the gene matches.

The chain recombines TRBV5-1 with TRBJ1-1; D ambiguous. Looked up from germline, CDR1 is SGHRS and CDR2 is YFSETQ. The CDR3 loop spans 15 amino acids. Trimming took off 4 bases at V and 1 base at J, with 14 bases between the two ends. CDR3 nucleotides: TGCGCCAGCAGCCCGACCCCGGCGGGGAACACTGAAGCTTTCTTT. Translation: CASSPTPAGNTEAFF.

The chain combines TRBV7-2 with TRBJ1-1; 11 nucleotides agree with TRBD1. CDR3 length: 13 residues. V shed 0 bases, J shed 10 bases, and the junction held 1 base outside the gene matches. CDR1 is SGHTA and CDR2 is FQGNSA in the germline V gene. The CDR3 is CASSLAGTGGAFF. The CDR3 nucleotides are TGTGCCAGCAGCTTAGCGGGGACAGGGGGAGCTTTCTTT.

V gene TRBV25-1 combines with J gene TRBJ2-1; 11 bases match TRBD2. After removal of 2 bases from V and 5 bases from J, the junction contained 5 bases not matched to a gene. CDR3 length: 16 amino acids. Germline V lookup: CDR1 MGHDK, CDR2 SYGVNS. The CDR3 nucleotides read TGTGCCAGCAGTGAAGGGAGGGGACTAGCGGACAATGAGCAGTTCTTC. This gives the protein CASSEGRGLADNEQFF.

This sequence joins TRBV19 and TRBJ2-1, with 8 bases fitting TRBD2. Germline trimming cut 5 bases from V and 9 bases from J; bases unmatched to any gene: 6. Germline CDR1 reads LNHDA; CDR2 reads SQIVND (reference sequence). The length of the CDR3 is 13 residues. CDR3 in DNA: TGTGCCAGTAGTCTCGGACTAGCTGGTGAGCAGTTCTTC. It specifies CASSLGLAGEQFF.